This T cell receptor beta chain derives from a study of blood T cell repertoires in COVID-19. Looking at the study overall: Acute and convalescent COVID-19 specimens originated in the United States, Italy and Spain. Sources were T cells, B-cell-depleted T cells, or PBMCs; the material itself was cDNA or gDNA.

Original methodology: Estimation of nucleated cell counts relied on the amplification of reference gene primers. Measured with immunoSEQ multiplex PCR; TCRdb has only the in-frame clones, and not every one. V and J calls and clone size are as listed in that table; D and trimming were resolved from the DNA. In the table there are roughly 130,000 clones, about 85% of which are singletons. Germline V CDR1 and CDR2: KGHSH, LQKENI. The CDR3 length is 14 residues. V was trimmed by 1 base and J by 1 base, leaving 7 bases between them. The V and J genes are TRBV18 and TRBJ1-1; D unresolved. The specimen was peripheral blood. This sequence was found in a man in his 70s with acute or convalescent COVID-19. This CDR3 is CASSPLPSNTEAFF. CDR3 sequence (DNA): TGTGCCAGCTCACCACTTCCCTCGAACACTGAAGCTTTCTTT. The full variable domain, its missing parts supplied by reference TRBV18 and TRBJ1-1, is NAGVMQNPRHLVRRRGQEARLRCSPMKGHSHVYWYRQLPEEGLKFMVYLQKENIIDESGMPKERFSAEFPKEGPSILRIQQVVRGDSAAYFCASSPLPSNTEAFFGQGTRLTVV.